These T cell receptor beta chains were read from a single sample in a study of CD8 T cells in ankylosing spondylitis. One entry per CDR3 protein, called by TCRdb with MiXCR from the 5' RACE reads. The sample has about 140,000 distinct CDR3 sequences, approximately 9.2% seen once. The material sequenced was synovial fluid, either unsorted or a sorted T cell fraction (not recorded which). These TCRs come from a male donor with ankylosing spondylitis. Both conserved end residues are part of each CDR3. The D gene is left open where the match is weak. Size is omitted from some rows. Given values are once, few, many or a class for expanded clones.

CDR3	DNA	size	J	D	V
CASSPTRALPAYEQYF	TGTGCCAGCAGTCCGACCCGGGCCTTACCGGCGTACGAGCAGTACTTC	few	TRBJ2-7	NA	TRBV27
CASTGTTSGGRPYNEQFF	TGTGCCAGCACTGGGACAACTAGCGGGGGACGCCCCTACAATGAGCAGTTCTTC	NA	TRBJ2-1	TRBD2	TRBV2
CASSQEEGAYQPQHF	TGCGCCAGCAGCCAAGAGGAGGGGGCTTATCAGCCCCAGCATTTT	NA	TRBJ1-5	TRBD1	TRBV4-3
CASSLKGPETQYF	TGTGCCAGCAGCTTAAAAGGTCCAGAGACCCAGTACTTC	many	TRBJ2-5	NA	TRBV13
CASSSTGADTEAFF	TGCGCCAGCAGCTCGACAGGGGCGGACACTGAAGCTTTCTTT	many	TRBJ1-1	TRBD1	TRBV5-1
CAISQGATEAFF	TGTGCCATCAGCCAGGGGGCTACTGAAGCTTTCTTT	NA	TRBJ1-1	TRBD1	TRBV10-3
CASSSPPSDTEAFF	TGCGCCAGCAGCTCGCCCCCCTCTGACACTGAAGCTTTCTTT	many	TRBJ1-1	NA	TRBV5-1
CASTPLPHRDGHNSPLHF	TGTGCCAGCACCCCCCTACCACACCGGGACGGCCATAATTCACCCCTCCACTTT	few	TRBJ1-6	NA	TRBV11-1
CASSLRSGGSYTDTQYF	TGTGCCAGCAGTTTACGTAGCGGGGGGTCTTACACAGATACGCAGTATTTT	NA	TRBJ2-3	TRBD2	TRBV28
CASSSPSGGAVNTQYF	TGTGCCAGCAGTTCACCTAGCGGGGGGGCCGTGAATACGCAGTATTTT	many	TRBJ2-3	TRBD2	TRBV28